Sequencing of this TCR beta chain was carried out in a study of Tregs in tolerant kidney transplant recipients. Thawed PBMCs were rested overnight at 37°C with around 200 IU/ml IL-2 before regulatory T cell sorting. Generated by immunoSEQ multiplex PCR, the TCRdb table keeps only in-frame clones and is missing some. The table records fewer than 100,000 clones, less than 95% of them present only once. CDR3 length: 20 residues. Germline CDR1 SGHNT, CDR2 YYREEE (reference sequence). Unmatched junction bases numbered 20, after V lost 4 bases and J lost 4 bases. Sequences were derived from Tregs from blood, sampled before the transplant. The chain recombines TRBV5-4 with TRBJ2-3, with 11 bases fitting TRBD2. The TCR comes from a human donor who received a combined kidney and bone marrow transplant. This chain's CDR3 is CASSPPGASGRPRSPDTQYF. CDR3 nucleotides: TGTGCCAGCAGCCCCCCCGGGGCTAGCGGGAGGCCGAGAAGTCCAGATACGCAGTATTTT.